This T cell receptor (beta chain) was profiled in a study of T cell responses to AZD1222 COVID-19 vaccine. Measured with immunoSEQ multiplex PCR; TCRdb has only the in-frame clones, and not every one. There are more than 90,000 clones in the sample; about nine tenths occur only once, and 1% to 1.5% lies in the top ten. CDR3 size: 13 residues. The germline V gene encodes CDR1 LGHDT and CDR2 YNNKEL (reference sequence). V shed 8 bases and J shed 4 bases, with 11 bases lying between them. The sequence was collected from an adult in good health. The rearrangement uses TRBV3-1 (or the pseudogene TRBV3-2) and TRBJ1-4; D is undetermined. Sequences were derived from peripheral blood, sampled on day 0 of AZD1222 vaccination. The CDR3 protein is CASQAPYNEKLFF. In DNA, the CDR3 is TGTGCCAGCCAGGCACCCTATAATGAAAAACTGTTTTTT.